The 20 T cell receptor beta chains reported below all come from one sample, sequenced in a study of CD8+CD57+ T cells in acquired aplastic anemia. Both TCR beta VDJ combination and CDR3 sequence profiling were carried out. Genomic DNA was the template for this profiling. TCRdb independently ran MiXCR on the reads; one entry per CDR3 protein. The sample lists about 220,000 distinct CDR3 sequences, about a third seen once, with more than 0.95% in the top ten. Source material: sorted CD4+, CD8+, or CD8+CD57+ T cells (not recorded which) from PBMCs. The receptors were gathered from a human donor in good health, serving as a control.

As for this clonotype: One junction end does not reproduce the germline sequence, and a read error may be involved. The chain is built from TRBV11-1 and TRBJ2-3; TRBD2 agrees at 9 bases. This CDR3 is built from 18 residues. Per the germline V gene, CDR1 is SGHAT and CDR2 is FQDESV (reference sequence). CDR3 nucleotides: TGTGCCTGCAGCTTTAGCGGCCTTAGCGGGGGAAGGGCAGATACGCAGTATTTT. Translation: CACSFSGLSGGRADTQYF. The variable domain in full, with the rest retrieved from reference TRBV11-1 and TRBJ2-3, is EAEVAQSPRYKITEKSQAVAFWCDPISGHATLYWYRQILGQGPELLVQFQDESVVDDSQLPKDRFSAERLKGVDSTLKIQPAELGDSAMYLCACSFSGLSGGRADTQYFGPGTRLTVL.

This clonotype came up a few times. The chain joins TRBV7-9 to TRBJ1-3; D unresolved. The CDR3 has 14 residues. The germline V gene encodes CDR1 SEHNR and CDR2 FQNEAQ (reference sequence). The V end lost 5 bases, the J end lost 0 bases, and 8 bases lay between the germline ends. The CDR3 DNA is TGTGCCAGCAGCCCGGGGTTCTCTGGAAACACCATATATTTT. Protein product: CASSPGFSGNTIYF. The whole variable domain, filled in from reference TRBV7-9 and TRBJ1-3, reads DTGVSQNPRHKITKRGQNVTFRCDPISEHNRLYWYRQTLGQGPEFLTYFQNEAQLEKSRLLSDRFSAERPKGSFSTLEIQRTEQGDSAMYLCASSPGFSGNTIYFGEGSWLTVV.

This chain links TRBV7-3 with TRBJ1-1; 7 nucleotides match TRBD1. The CDR3 loop spans 12 amino acids. Germline trimming cut 10 bases from V and 2 bases from J; bases unmatched to any gene: 4. In germline, CDR1 is SGHTA, CDR2 FQGTGA. The CDR3 coding sequence is TGTGCCAATACAGGGGTCAACACTGAAGCTTTCTTT. Residues: CANTGVNTEAFF.

With respect to this clonotype: One base away lies a much larger clone, so this may be a sequencing read error. This chain connects TRBV20-1 to TRBJ2-7; 7 nucleotides agree with TRBD2. CDR1 and CDR2 from the germline V gene are DFQATT and SNEGSKA (reference sequence). The CDR3 runs to 15 residues. The CDR3 DNA is TGCAGTGCTAGAAGCTCCGGACTAGTAACCTACGAGCAGCACTTC. It yields the protein CSARSSGLVTYEQHF.

Note on this clonotype: With a much larger clone just one base away, this may be a read error. The chain combines TRBV20-1 with TRBJ2-6; no firm D call. Germline V gives CDR1 DFQATT, CDR2 SNEGSKA (reference sequence). Trimming took off 5 bases at V and 2 bases at J, with 7 bases between the two ends. The CDR3 length is 13 residues. The CDR3, as DNA: TGCAGTGCTTTTAACCCTGGGGCCAACGTCCTGACTTTC. This encodes CSAFNPGANVLTF.

Concerning this clonotype: It may be a read error: a sequence one base away is much more abundant. This sequence joins TRBV20-1 and TRBJ2-5; the D gene is possibly TRBD1 (5 bases). Per germline, CDR1 DFQATT and CDR2 SNEGSKA (reference sequence). CDR3 length: 15 residues. In DNA, the CDR3 is TGCAGGGCTAGATGGCCCCAGACAGACCAAGAGACCCAGTACTTC. It encodes CRARWPQTDQETQYF.

This clonotype was observed many times. This chain's CDR3 is CASSAGQDSGNTIYF. Written as DNA, the CDR3 is TGTGCCAGTAGTGCTGGACAGGACTCTGGAAACACCATATATTTT. This chain uses TRBV19 with TRBJ1-3; 7 bases line up with TRBD1. J gave up 0 bases and V 5 bases, and 4 bases lay outside the gene matches. Germline V gives CDR1 LNHDA, CDR2 SQIVND (reference sequence). There are 15 residues in the CDR3.

This clonotype was observed many times. The CDR3, as DNA: TGCGCCAGCAGCTTGGACAGGGGCCTCACCCGATACGAGCAGTACTTC. Its translation is CASSLDRGLTRYEQYF. The V call is TRBV5-1, the J call TRBJ2-7; 7 bases line up with TRBD1. The germline V gene encodes CDR1 SGHRS and CDR2 YFSETQ. This CDR3 has 16 amino acids. V trimming: 0 bases; J trimming: 4 bases; junction bases outside the gene matches: 10. Using reference TRBV5-1 and TRBJ2-7 for the parts outside the CDR3, the full variable domain is KAGVTQTPRYLIKTRGQQVTLSCSPISGHRSVSWYQQTPGQGLQFLFEYFSETQRNKGNFPGRFSGRQFSNSRSEMNVSTLELGDSALYLCASSLDRGLTRYEQYFGPGTRLTVT.

This chain uses TRBV2 with TRBJ1-6, with 8 bases lining up with TRBD1. The germline CDR1 and CDR2 sequences are SNHLY and FYNNEI. V trimming: 2 bases; J trimming: 7 bases; junction bases outside the gene matches: 4. This CDR3 has 15 amino acids. CDR3 nucleotide sequence: TGTGCCAGCAGTGAAACCCGACAGGGGAATTCACCCCTCCACTTT. Its protein is CASSETRQGNSPLHF.

The rearrangement joins TRBV30 to TRBJ1-2; D is uncertain. Germline V gene data show CDR1 as GTSNPN and CDR2 as SVGIG (reference sequence). The CDR3 runs to 12 residues. The V gene lost 0 bases and the J gene lost 2 bases, with 4 bases spanning the gap. The CDR3, as DNA: TGTGCCTGGAGTGTGTTAAACTATGGCTACACCTTC. Its translation is CAWSVLNYGYTF.

The V gene is TRBV30, the J gene TRBJ2-3; no reliable D call. Germline V gene data show CDR1 as GTSNPN and CDR2 as SVGIG (reference sequence). Trimming took off 5 bases at V and 7 bases at J, with 10 bases between the two ends. The CDR3 is 11 amino acids. CDR3 in DNA: TGTGCCTGGGACGCCTATCATACGCAGTATTTT. Translating gives CAWDAYHTQYF.

Remarks on this clonotype: A much larger clone lies a single base off, so this may be a read error. The chain has TRBV11-1 and TRBJ1-4; D perhaps matches TRBD1 (5 bases). The CDR3 has 15 amino acids. Germline V gene data show CDR1 as SGHAT and CDR2 as FQDESV (reference sequence). The CDR3 region is CASGLSGPAGEKLFF. In DNA, the CDR3 is TGTGCCAGCGGCTTATCGGGGCCCGCTGGTGAAAAACTGTTTTTT. Full variable domain (missing parts from reference TRBV11-1 and TRBJ1-4): EAEVAQSPRYKITEKSQAVAFWCDPISGHATLYWYRQILGQGPELLVQFQDESVVDDSQLPKDRFSAERLKGVDSTLKIQPAELGDSAMYLCASGLSGPAGEKLFFGSGTQLSVL.

This clonotype was picked up many times. The chain is built from TRBV12-3 or TRBV12-4 and TRBJ1-2, with 7 bases matching TRBD1. V lost 7 bases, J lost 8 bases, and 13 bases stayed unmatched. This CDR3 has 14 amino acids. CDR3 residues: CASTLGRGRKGYTF. CDR3 nucleotides: TGTGCCAGCACCTTGGGGAGGGGGCGGAAGGGCTACACCTTC.

As to this clonotype: Since a much larger clone is just one base distant, this may be a read error. J is TRBJ2-7 and V is TRBV14; D is ambiguous. This CDR3 is 14 amino acids long. With 4 bases removed from V and 2 bases from J, the gap between germline ends came to 12 bases. Looked up from germline, CDR1 is SGHDN and CDR2 is FVKESK. CDR3 in amino acids: CASSRLGIPYEQYF. CDR3 in DNA: TGTGCCAGCAGCCGACTGGGTATCCCCTACGAGCAGTACTTC.

This clonotype showed up just a few times. A much larger clone differs from this one at a single base, so this may be a read error. The chain links TRBV15 to TRBJ2-1; 7 nucleotides agree with TRBD2. The germline V gene encodes CDR1 LNHNV and CDR2 YYDKDF (reference sequence). The CDR3 covers 14 residues. The V gene end was trimmed by 0 bases and the J gene end by 9 bases; junction bases not matched to a gene: 5. The CDR3 here is CATSREWDYREQFF. In DNA form, the CDR3 reads TGTGCCACCAGCAGAGAATGGGACTACCGTGAGCAGTTCTTC.

The chain carries TRBV2 and TRBJ2-7; unclear D gene. V lost 11 bases to trimming and J lost 0 bases, with 11 bases between them. The V gene's germline CDR1 is SNHLY and CDR2 FYNNEI. CDR3 length: 12 residues. The CDR3 reads CALLASSYEQYF. The DNA for the CDR3 is TGTGCCCTATTGGCGAGCTCCTACGAGCAGTACTTC.

Worth noting for this clonotype: A much larger clone sits a single nucleotide away, making a read error possible. V gene TRBV2 combines with J gene TRBJ2-2; D may be TRBD1 (7 bases). The CDR3 is 12 amino acids. Germline CDR1 reads SNHLY; CDR2 reads FYNNEI. The CDR3 protein is CATTGDTGGLFF. The CDR3 DNA reads TGTGCCACTACAGGGGACACCGGGGGGCTGTTTTTT.

V gene TRBV18 combines with J gene TRBJ1-2, with D unclear. CDR3 size: 13 residues. V was trimmed by 6 bases and J by 0 bases, leaving 8 bases between them. CDR1 is KGHSH, CDR2 LQKENI, per germline. CDR3 nucleotide sequence: TGTGCCAGCTCCACGGGCACTAACTATGGCTACACCTTC. Protein: CASSTGTNYGYTF.

The chain uses TRBV27 and TRBJ2-7; possibly TRBD1 for D (6 bases). The CDR3 is 15 amino acids. Germline CDR1 and CDR2: MNHEY and SMNVEV (reference sequence). V dropped 1 base and J dropped 7 bases, with 17 bases sitting between them. The CDR3 here is CASSLYRAVLGEQYF. The CDR3 nucleotides read TGTGCCAGCAGTTTATACAGGGCGGTTCTCGGAGAGCAGTACTTC.

In this sample, this clonotype turned up many times. The gene calls are TRBV20-1 and TRBJ2-3, with D maybe TRBD2 (5 bases). The CDR3 runs 14 residues. The ends were cut back, 3 bases at V and 6 bases at J, with 16 bases in the middle. The germline V gene has CDR1 DFQATT and CDR2 SNEGSKA (reference sequence). The chain's CDR3 is CSASRAGVADTQYF. The CDR3 DNA reads as TGCAGTGCTAGTAGAGCCGGGGTTGCTGATACGCAGTATTTT.